This T cell receptor beta chain is from a study of human T cells and chemical hapten exposure. Within the library, unique molecular identifiers were attached to each individual cDNA molecule. TCRdb re-called the RACE reads through MiXCR, storing one row per CDR3 protein. The repertoire includes roughly 71,000 distinct CDR3 sequences, 6% to 7% of them detected once, and around 3.4% sits in the top ten. This clonotype was counted at least ten times. Indicated time point: healthy volunteer bleed at 6 weeks. The template was total RNA from unfractionated whole blood. The CDR3 sequence is 13 residues long. Trimming left V 0 bases short and J 5 bases short, with 6 bases between. Germline V gene data show CDR1 as SGHNT and CDR2 as YYREEE (reference sequence).

The rearrangement joins TRBV5-4 to TRBJ2-1; D ambiguous. This receptor was obtained from a female donor in good health. Some clones in this sample may be carry-over from other donors' samples. The sample consisted of whole blood. As DNA, the CDR3 is TGTGCCAGCAGCTTGGACGCAAACAATGAGCAGTTCTTC. Residues: CASSLDANNEQFF.